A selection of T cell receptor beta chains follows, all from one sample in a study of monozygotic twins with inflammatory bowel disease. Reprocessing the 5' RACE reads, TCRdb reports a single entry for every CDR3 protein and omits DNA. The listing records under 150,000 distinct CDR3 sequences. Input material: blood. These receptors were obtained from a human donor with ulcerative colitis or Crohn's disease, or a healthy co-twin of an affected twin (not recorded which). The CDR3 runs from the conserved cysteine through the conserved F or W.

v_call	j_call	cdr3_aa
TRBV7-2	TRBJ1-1	CASSRTGLTEAFF
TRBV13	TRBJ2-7	CASSLGDRDLYEQYF
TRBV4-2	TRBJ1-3	CASSGPGLYSGNTIYF
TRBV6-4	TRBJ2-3	CASSAGTSRADTQYF
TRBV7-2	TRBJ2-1	CASSLGTSVDEQFF
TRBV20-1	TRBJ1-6	CSARDIGVYYNSPLHF
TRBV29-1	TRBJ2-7	CSVARGSYSYEQYF
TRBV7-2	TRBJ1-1	CASSLVGRTNTEAFF
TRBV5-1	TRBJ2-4	CASSLGTYSEAKNIQYF
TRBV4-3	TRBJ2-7	CASSQGTQGSYEQYF
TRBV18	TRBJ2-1	CASSPPGTTYNEQFF
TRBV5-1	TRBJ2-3	CASSLDRADTQYF
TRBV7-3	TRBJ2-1	CASSLVRGGAYNEQFF
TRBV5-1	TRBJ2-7	CASSLGAFYGQGANEQYF
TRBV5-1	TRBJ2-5	CASSTVAGINQETQYF
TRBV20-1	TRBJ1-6	CSAISGPDSYNSPLHF
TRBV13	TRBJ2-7	CASSTQDRVYEQYF
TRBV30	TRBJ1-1	CAWSGDPGTEAFF
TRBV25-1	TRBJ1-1	CASSAGTGGGQTEAFF
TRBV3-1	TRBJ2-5	CASSHWLADQETQYF
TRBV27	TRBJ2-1	CASSSGQGQKAYNEQFF
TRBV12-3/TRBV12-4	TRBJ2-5	CASEPNRGQETQYF
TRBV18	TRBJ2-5	CASSPSVQETQYF
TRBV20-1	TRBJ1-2	CSASRQPYGYTF
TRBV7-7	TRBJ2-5	CASSLGNSGGEETQYF
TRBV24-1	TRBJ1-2	CATSDSGTTYGYTF
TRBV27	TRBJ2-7	CASSPSGGWPYEQYF
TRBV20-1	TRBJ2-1	CSAPQRGASSYNEQFF
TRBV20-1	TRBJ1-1	CSALRTGRGTEAFF
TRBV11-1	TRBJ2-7	CASSLVGIEQYF
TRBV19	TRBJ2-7	CASSDTPTGTYEQYF
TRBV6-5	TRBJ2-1	CASSYTSGGAHEQFF
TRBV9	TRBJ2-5	CASSTGQNQETQYF
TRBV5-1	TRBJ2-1	CASSLAFSTSGVYEQFF
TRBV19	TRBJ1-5	CASILDRASNQPQHF
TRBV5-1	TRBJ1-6	CASSLDGGNSPLHF